This T cell receptor (beta chain) came from a study of early T cells in non-severe SARS-CoV-2 infection. Study as a whole: Sequencing was performed on bulk RNA from unsorted whole blood, leaving chains unpaired. Study-wide points: Reliance on VDJdb matching favored anti-spike CD8 responses; private and CD4 specificities were missed.

CDR1 and CDR2 from the germline V gene are GTSNPN and SVGIG (reference sequence). The V gene lost 1 base and the J gene lost 7 bases, with 14 bases spanning the gap. CDR3 length: 14 residues. Details on this clonotype: The antigen is not known. A read error may explain this, as a much larger clone is one base away.

Each cDNA molecule carried a unique molecular identifier. TCRdb reanalysed the 5' RACE reads using MiXCR and keeps one entry per CDR3 protein. The sample carries approximately 80,000 distinct CDR3 sequences, 9.5% to 15% recorded once. V is TRBV30 and J is TRBJ2-1; the D gene is possibly TRBD2 (5 bases). This sequence originates from an adult who was a healthcare worker with PCR-confirmed SARS-CoV-2 infection or an uninfected control (not recorded which). Sequencing input: whole blood. CDR3 region: CAWSASRQRNEQFF. The CDR3 DNA reads TGTGCCTGGAGTGCTAGCAGGCAAAGGAATGAGCAGTTCTTC. The variable domain in full, completed from reference TRBV30 and TRBJ2-1, reads SQTIHQWPATLVQPVGSPLSLECTVEGTSNPNLYWYRQAAGRGLQLLFYSVGIGQISSEVPQNLSASRPQDRQFILSSKKLLLSDSGFYLCAWSASRQRNEQFFGPGTRLTVL.